The clone carrying this TCR beta chain was seen a single time. The sample is drawn from a study of identifying expanded T cells in peripheral blood. The method was immunoSEQ multiplex PCR; TCRdb's version includes in-frame clones alone and lacks a portion of them. This sample has around 100,000 clones, with 80% to 90% found just once. Germline V gene sequence: CDR1 SGHNT, CDR2 YYREEE (reference sequence). The CDR3 spans 14 residues. V gave up 6 bases and J gave up 10 bases, with 19 bases separating them. This TCR was recovered from a person aged 18 to 69 in good health. Sequenced input: blood. J is TRBJ1-4 and V is TRBV5-4, with D possibly matching TRBD1 (6 bases). In DNA form, the CDR3 reads TGTGCCAGCACCCCACAACAGGGAGCATCAAAACTGTTTTTT. This codes for CASTPQQGASKLFF.